One and the same sample provided the 3 T cell receptor beta chains below, sequenced in a study of OX40 agonist ivuxolimab in advanced cancers. Only in-frame clones appear in the TCRdb table, and some are missing; sequencing was by immunoSEQ multiplex PCR. Here the sample spans about 56,000 clones, roughly nine tenths being singletons. The source was CD4+ or CD8+ T cells sorted from blood, collected in a trial of the OX40 agonist ivuxolimab. These receptors came from an adult with an advanced solid tumor such as melanoma, head and neck, liver or kidney cancer.

By proportion, this clone is medium-sized. This chain joins TRBV5-4 and TRBJ2-2, with D possibly being TRBD2 (6 bases). CDR1 SGHNT and CDR2 YYREEE come from the germline V gene (reference sequence). The V gene lost 0 bases and the J gene lost 0 bases, with 6 bases spanning the gap. This CDR3 contains 15 residues. In nucleotides, the CDR3 is TGTGCCAGCAGCTTGGGACTAGCGAACACCGGGGAGCTGTTTTTT. It is translated as CASSLGLANTGELFF.

The chain combines TRBV30 with TRBJ1-6; 10 nucleotides line up with TRBD1. From germline, CDR1 is GTSNPN and CDR2 SVGIG (reference sequence). This CDR3 is 15 amino acids long. Trimming removed 1 base from V and 8 bases from J; junction bases left unmatched: 5. The CDR3 DNA reads TGTGCCTGGAGTGCCCAGACAGGGGGCGATTCACCCCTCCACTTT. Residues: CAWSAQTGGDSPLHF.

V is TRBV7-8 and J is TRBJ2-4; weak D call: TRBD2 (5 bases). The germline V and J ends were trimmed by 1 base and 2 bases, with 6 bases remaining between them. This CDR3 has 14 amino acids. Germline CDR1 is SGHVS and CDR2 is FQNEAQ. CDR3 bases: TGTGCCAGCAGCTTAGGAGGGACCAAAAACATTCAGTACTTC. As protein: CASSLGGTKNIQYF.